The clone carrying this TCR beta chain appeared a few times. The record originates from a study of blood T cell repertoires in COVID-19. The data were produced by immunoSEQ multiplex PCR, yet TCRdb's version contains in-frame clones alone and is incomplete. The sample records roughly 300,000 clones, approximately 90% being singletons. CDR1 SGHTA and CDR2 FQGNSA come from the germline V gene. V dropped 7 bases and J dropped 8; count of bases not matched to a gene: 11. The CDR3 runs to 15 residues. The chain joins TRBV7-2 to TRBJ2-1; 10 positions match TRBD2. The sequence was collected from a woman younger than 45 with COVID-19, enrolled during active disease. Sequenced sample: peripheral blood. CDR3 sequence reads: CASTSLAGVPDEQFF. The CDR3 DNA reads TGTGCCAGCACCTCGCTAGCGGGAGTTCCCGATGAGCAGTTCTTC.